The source of this T cell receptor (beta chain) is a study of blood T cells in healthy people across ages (dated by TCRdb to the mid-2010s). In terms of the full investigation: In model experiments, template switching captured roughly one uniquely barcoded TCR beta cDNA molecule for every two T cells. The study measured age-related changes in TCR beta repertoire diversity using deep sequencing normalized with unique cDNA molecular identifiers. Donors were grouped into four age groups: young (average about 15 years), middle-aged (39), aged (62) and long-lived (82). To avoid experimental bias, donors of different ages were spread randomly across the sequencing lanes. The study analyzed two additional independent replicas of 1 million unique cDNA reads from the same blood draw for two donors, one aged 18 to 29 and one aged 80 or older.

With regard to this clonotype: There is no known antigen for this receptor. The record has no base qualities; no much larger clone is one base away.

The donors were 40 or so Caucasian individuals from Russia, aged roughly 6 to 100 years, who were systemically healthy. Each donor gave around 9.9 milliliters of peripheral blood, collected into EDTA-treated Vacutainer tubes. Ficoll-Paque density-gradient centrifugation was used to isolate PBMCs, with at least 6.5 million per sample. Total RNA was extracted from PBMCs with Trizol reagent, with at least 6 micrograms obtained per sample. For every donor, flow cytometry on a PBMC aliquot measured the percentage of naive CD45RAhigh/CD27high T cells. Beyond this particular receptor, the publication reports: Donor CMV infection status was unknown, potentially confounding age-related changes in expanded clonotypes. Estimates of total diversity based on one million sequenced T cells were regarded as lower bounds and as underestimates. Bulk unsorted PBMC profiling prevented conclusive comparison of naive and antigen-experienced compartments. As age increased, observed TCR beta diversity per million T cells dropped in a roughly linear way, and a significant reduction was already evident by age approximately 40. There was a strong correlation between observed TCR beta diversity and the percentage of naive T cells measured by flow cytometry. Compared with the aged group, the long-lived group had more naive CD4+ T cells, fewer expanded clones and increased TCR diversity, a pattern suggesting age selection.

The library relied on 5' RACE. Data came from an Illumina HiSeq 2500. A second PCR of about 6 to 12 cycles was performed with a sample-barcoded 5' primer and a J-beta primer mix. Each TCR beta cDNA molecule received a unique molecular identifier from a template-switch 5' adaptor carrying 12 random nucleotides. Each sample yielded at least 3 million CDR3-containing paired-end reads. The Mint cDNA synthesis kit, primed by a TRBC-specific oligonucleotide, was used to synthesize first-strand cDNA from all RNA. After uracil-DNA glycosylase treatment, a first 18-cycle PCR used universal primers M1SS and BC2_uni_R on all cDNA. The authors processed their data as follows. Normalization of each sample was performed by random selection of 1 million high-quality reads, each carrying a distinct molecular identifier. Instead of being binned into consensus sequences, reads that shared molecular identifiers were thrown out. MiTCR, run with a Q25 quality threshold and the strictest error-elimination algorithm, handled CDR3 identification, clonotype clustering and error correction. A nonparametric unseen species model with Euler transformation was used to estimate lower-bound total TCR beta diversity. TCRdb reprocessing: public reads trimmed at Q25 with fastp, clones called with MiXCR, in-frame beta chains kept. CDR3 protein duplicates are merged, each entry listing the most common genes and DNA. TCRdb, not the authors, supplied the V and J calls. Counted in this sample were 600,000 or so distinct CDR3 sequences; 25% to 30% of them appeared once. The ten largest clones take up more than 15% of the sample.

Sequenced material: blood. This receptor was obtained from an elderly woman in good health.

The CDR3 here reads CASSLRRGHQETQYF. In nucleotides, the sequence is TGTGCCAGCAGTCTCCGCCGGGGCCACCAAGAGACCCAGTACTTC. Recombination linked TRBV28 to TRBJ2-5, with the D call perhaps TRBD1 or TRBD2, as 5 bases match in each case. CDR1 and CDR2 (MDHEN, SYDVKM) derive from the germline V gene. V is reduced by 5 bases and J by 0 bases, leaving a spacing of 13 bases between them. Including the terminal cysteine and phenylalanine, the CDR3 comprises 15 residues. Only the CDR3 DNA is retained, 45 bases long and in frame from the first base. The full variable domain, completed from the reference TRBV28 and TRBJ2-5 proteins outside the CDR3, reads DVKVTQSSRYLVKRTGEKVFLECVQDMDHENMFWYRQDPGLGLRLIYFSYDVKMKEKGDIPEGYSVSREKKERFSLILESASTNQTSMYLCASSLRRGHQETQYFGPGTRLLVL.